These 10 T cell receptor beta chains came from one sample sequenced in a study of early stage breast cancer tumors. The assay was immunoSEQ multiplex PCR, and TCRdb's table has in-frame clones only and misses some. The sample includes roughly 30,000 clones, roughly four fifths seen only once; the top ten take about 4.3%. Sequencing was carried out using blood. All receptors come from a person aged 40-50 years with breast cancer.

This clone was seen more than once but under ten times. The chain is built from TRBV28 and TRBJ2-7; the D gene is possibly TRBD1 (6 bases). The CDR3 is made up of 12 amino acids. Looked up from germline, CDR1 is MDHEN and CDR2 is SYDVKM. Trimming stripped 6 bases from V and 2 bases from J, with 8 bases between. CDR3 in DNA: TGTGCCAGCAGCGGACAGACCTACGAGCAGTACTTC. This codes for CASSGQTYEQYF.

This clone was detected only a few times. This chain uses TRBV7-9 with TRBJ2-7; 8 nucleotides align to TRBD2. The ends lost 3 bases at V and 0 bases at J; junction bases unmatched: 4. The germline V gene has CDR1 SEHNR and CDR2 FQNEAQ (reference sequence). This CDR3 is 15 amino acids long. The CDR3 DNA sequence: TGTGCCAGCAGCTTCTTAGCGGGAAGCTCCTACGAGCAGTACTTC. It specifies CASSFLAGSSYEQYF.

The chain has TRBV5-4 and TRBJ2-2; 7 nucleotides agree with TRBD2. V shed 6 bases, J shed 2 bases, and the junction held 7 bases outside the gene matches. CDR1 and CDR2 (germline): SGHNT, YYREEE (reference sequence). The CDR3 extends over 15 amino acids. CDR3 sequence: CASTTGGSNTGELFF. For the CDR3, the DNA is TGTGCCAGCACCACGGGGGGATCCAACACCGGGGAGCTGTTTTTT. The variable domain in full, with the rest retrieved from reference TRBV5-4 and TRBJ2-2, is ETGVTQSPTHLIKTRGQQVTLRCSSQSGHNTVSWYQQALGQGPQFIFQYYREEENGRGNFPPRFSGLQFPNYSSELNVNALELDDSALYLCASTTGGSNTGELFFGEGSRLTVL.

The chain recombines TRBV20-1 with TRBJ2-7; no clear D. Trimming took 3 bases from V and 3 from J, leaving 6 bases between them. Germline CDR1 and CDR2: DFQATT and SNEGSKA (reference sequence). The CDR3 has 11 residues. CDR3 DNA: TGCAGTGCTAGCTCCAGCTACGAGCAGTACTTC. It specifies CSASSSYEQYF.

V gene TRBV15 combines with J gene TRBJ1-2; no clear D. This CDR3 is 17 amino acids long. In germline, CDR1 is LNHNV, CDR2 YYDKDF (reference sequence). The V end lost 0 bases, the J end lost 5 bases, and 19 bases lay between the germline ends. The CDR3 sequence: CATSRDYRTDLEYGYTF. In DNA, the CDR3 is TGTGCCACCAGCAGAGATTATCGGACGGACCTAGAGTATGGCTACACCTTC.

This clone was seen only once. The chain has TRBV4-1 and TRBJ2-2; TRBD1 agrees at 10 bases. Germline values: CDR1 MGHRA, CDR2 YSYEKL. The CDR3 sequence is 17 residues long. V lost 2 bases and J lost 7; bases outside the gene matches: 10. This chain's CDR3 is CASSQFPDRGRGGELFF. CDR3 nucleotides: TGCGCCAGCAGCCAATTCCCGGACAGGGGGAGGGGCGGGGAGCTGTTTTTT.

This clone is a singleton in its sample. The CDR3 DNA follows: TGTGCCAGTAAGACGGCGGAAATCAATCAGCCCCAGCATTTT. Encoded protein: CASKTAEINQPQHF. V and J are TRBV19 and TRBJ1-5; D uncertain. Trimming removed 7 bases from V and 3 bases from J, with 13 bases in between. The germline CDR1 and CDR2 sequences are LNHDA and SQIVND (reference sequence). The CDR3 consists of 14 residues.

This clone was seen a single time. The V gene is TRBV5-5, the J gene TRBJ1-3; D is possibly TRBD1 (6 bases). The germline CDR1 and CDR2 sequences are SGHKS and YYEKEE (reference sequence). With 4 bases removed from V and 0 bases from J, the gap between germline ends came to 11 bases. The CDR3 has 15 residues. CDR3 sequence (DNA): TGTGCCAGCAGCGTCGGACAGTCCTCTGGAAACACCATATATTTT. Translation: CASSVGQSSGNTIYF.

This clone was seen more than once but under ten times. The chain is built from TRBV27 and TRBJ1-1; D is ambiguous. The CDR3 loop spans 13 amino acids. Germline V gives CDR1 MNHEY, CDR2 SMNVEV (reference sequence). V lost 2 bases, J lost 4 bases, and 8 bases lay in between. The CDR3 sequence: CASSLRGSTEAFF. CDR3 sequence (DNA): TGTGCCAGCAGTTTACGGGGTAGCACTGAAGCTTTCTTT.

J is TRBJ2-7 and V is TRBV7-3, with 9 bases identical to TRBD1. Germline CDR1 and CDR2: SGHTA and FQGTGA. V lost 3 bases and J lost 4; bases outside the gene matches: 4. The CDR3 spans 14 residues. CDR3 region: CASSFSGQGYEQYF. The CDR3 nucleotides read TGTGCCAGCAGCTTCTCGGGACAGGGATACGAGCAGTACTTC. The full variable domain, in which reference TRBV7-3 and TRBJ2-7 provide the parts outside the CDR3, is GAGVSQTPSNKVTEKGKYVELRCDPISGHTALYWYRQSLGQGPEFLIYFQGTGAADDSGLPNDRFFAVRPEGSVSTLKIQRTERGDSAVYLCASSFSGQGYEQYFGPGTRLTVT.